Given below is one T cell receptor beta chain in context. Its antigen is undetermined. The entry originates in a study of CD8 T cells in ankylosing spondylitis. Per germline, CDR1 MNHEY and CDR2 SVGAGI. Trimming pared 6 bases from V and 4 bases from J, leaving 10 bases between. The CDR3 covers 13 residues. Study-wide results and limits: From matched ankylosing spondylitis synovial fluid, disease-linked clones were reportedly recovered at significantly enriched levels. For ankylosing spondylitis blood, a TCR beta motif of under ten highly homologous variants appeared characteristic.

TCRdb re-called the 5' RACE reads through MiXCR, storing one row per CDR3 protein. Seen here are a few hundred thousand distinct CDR3 sequences, around 21% observed once, and the top ten hold 3.5%. This rearrangement joins TRBV6-5 to TRBJ1-5; a weak D match, TRBD1 (5 bases). Sequencing input: blood, either unsorted or a sorted T cell fraction (not recorded which). The TCR comes from a female donor with ankylosing spondylitis or in good health (not recorded which). The CDR3 reads CASSSSGNQPQHF. The CDR3 coding sequence is TGTGCCAGCAGCTCCTCAGGGAATCAGCCCCAGCATTTT.